The entry below gives a single TCR beta chain sequence along with its context. Its target is unknown. The data were taken from a study of OX40 agonist ivuxolimab in advanced cancers. Study-wide context: Earlier treatment with anti-PD-1, anti-PD-L1 or anti-CTLA-4 was permitted, and about 40% had received some. General observations from the study: Expanded clones tended on average to be more numerous among CD8+ T cells than CD4+.

The ends lost 5 bases at V and 3 bases at J; junction bases unmatched: 14. CDR3 length: 17 residues. CDR1 is SGHTA and CDR2 is FQGNSA in the germline V gene. Repertoires were generated with immunoSEQ multiplex PCR, while TCRdb's copy carries only in-frame clones and drops some. In the table there are approximately 68,000 clones, 75% to 90% of which are singletons. Patients were ruled out by autoimmune disease history or systemic immunosuppression. The sequence came from an adult with an advanced solid tumor such as melanoma, head and neck, liver or kidney cancer. Sequencing was performed on CD4+ or CD8+ T cells sorted from blood, taken in a trial of the OX40 agonist ivuxolimab. This chain joins TRBV7-2 and TRBJ1-1; TRBD1 agrees at 8 bases. For the CDR3, the DNA is TGTGCCAGCAGCCTAATAACAGGGGGACGCTTTGACACTGAAGCTTTCTTT. Its protein product is CASSLITGGRFDTEAFF. The full variable domain, completed using reference TRBV7-2 and TRBJ1-1, is GAGVSQSPSNKVTEKGKDVELRCDPISGHTALYWYRQSLGQGLEFLIYFQGNSAPDKSGLPSDRFSAERTGGSVSTLTIQRTQQEDSAVYLCASSLITGGRFDTEAFFGQGTRLTVV.